The 16 T cell receptor beta chains reported below all come from one sample, sequenced in a study of cytomegalovirus exposure and HLA in healthy donors. The study ran its PCR with 60 Vbeta and 13 Jbeta primers. Only in-frame clones appear in the TCRdb table, and some are missing; sequencing was by immunoSEQ multiplex PCR. The table records approximately 100,000 clones, 79% of them present only once. Sequenced material: PBMCs. Receptors originate from a man aged 50 to 60 in good health and CMV-seropositive.

Worth noting for this clone: The germline gene is not matched at one end of the junction; a read error may be the cause. This chain connects TRBV7-9 to TRBJ2-1, with 7 bases aligning to TRBD1. The CDR3 is 19 amino acids. The germline V gene has CDR1 SEHNR and CDR2 FQNEAQ (reference sequence). The CDR3 nucleotides are TGTTCCAGCAGCTCCCGGCGGGCCCCAGGGGGTAGTTCCTACAATGAGCAGTTCTTC. Protein: CSSSSRRAPGGSSYNEQFF. The entire variable domain, with the rest obtained from reference TRBV7-9 and TRBJ2-1, is as follows: DTGVSQNPRHKITKRGQNVTFRCDPISEHNRLYWYRQTLGQGPEFLTYFQNEAQLEKSRLLSDRFSAERPKGSFSTLEIQRTEQGDSAMYLCSSSSRRAPGGSSYNEQFFGPGTRLTVL.

The chain combines TRBV7-9 with TRBJ1-2; weak D call: TRBD1 (5 bases). The germline V and J ends were trimmed by 5 bases and 7 bases, with 14 bases remaining between them. This CDR3 contains 13 residues. Per the germline V gene, CDR1 is SEHNR and CDR2 is FQNEAQ (reference sequence). CDR3 DNA: TGTGCCAGCAGCCCCCCTGGGGGGTCTGGCTACACCTTC. It yields the protein CASSPPGGSGYTF. Filled out from reference TRBV7-9 and TRBJ1-2, the complete variable domain reads DTGVSQNPRHKITKRGQNVTFRCDPISEHNRLYWYRQTLGQGPEFLTYFQNEAQLEKSRLLSDRFSAERPKGSFSTLEIQRTEQGDSAMYLCASSPPGGSGYTFGSGTRLTVV.

The chain carries TRBV5-5 and TRBJ1-1, with 7 bases lining up with TRBD1. V was clipped by 0 bases and J by 5 bases; unmatched bases: 10. Germline loops: CDR1 SGHKS, CDR2 YYEKEE (reference sequence). The CDR3 has 16 amino acids. CDR3 DNA: TGTGCCAGCAGCTTGGGGGGTGACAGGGTAGGGACTGAAGCTTTCTTT. It is translated as CASSLGGDRVGTEAFF.

The chain couples TRBV27 to TRBJ2-1; D is perhaps TRBD2 (5 bases). The CDR3 runs to 15 residues. V lost 3 bases to trimming and J lost 2 bases, with 11 bases between them. The germline CDR1 and CDR2 sequences are MNHEY and SMNVEV (reference sequence). The CDR3 coding sequence is TGTGCCAGCAGTTTGGCTGGGGAGCCCTACAATGAGCAGTTCTTC. It codes for CASSLAGEPYNEQFF.

The chain couples TRBV10-3 to TRBJ1-4, with D tentatively TRBD1 (6 bases). Germline V gene lookup returns CDR1 ENHRY and CDR2 SYGVKD. The CDR3 covers 15 residues. The V end was cut by 0 bases, the J end by 1 base, with 6 bases between. This CDR3 is CAISESRGTNEKLFF. CDR3 in DNA: TGTGCCATCAGTGAGTCCAGGGGAACTAATGAAAAACTGTTTTTT.

The chain carries TRBV5-1 and TRBJ1-1, with 7 nucleotides matching TRBD1. The CDR3 length is 13 residues. Germline V CDR1 and CDR2: SGHRS, YFSETQ. The V and J ends lost 5 bases and 5 bases, in that order; junction bases with no gene match: 6. The CDR3 sequence is CASSQGGGTEAFF. The CDR3, as DNA: TGCGCCAGCAGTCAGGGGGGAGGAACTGAAGCTTTCTTT.

The V and J genes are TRBV30 and TRBJ2-1, with D hard to call. Deletions cut 2 bases from V and 4 bases from J, with 15 bases between. The CDR3 is made up of 15 amino acids. CDR1 is GTSNPN, CDR2 SVGIG, per germline (reference sequence). This CDR3 is CAWSKDSPEYNEQFF. The CDR3 DNA reads TGTGCCTGGAGTAAAGATAGCCCGGAGTACAATGAGCAGTTCTTC.

This clone turned up a few times. The chain is built from TRBV6-1 and TRBJ1-3; 10 nucleotides line up with TRBD1. Germline V CDR1 and CDR2: MNHNS, SASEGT. V shed 0 bases, J shed 9 bases, and the junction held 5 bases outside the gene matches. This CDR3 has 15 amino acids. The CDR3, as DNA: TGTGCCAGCAGTGAAGCGGGACAGGGGAAGGGCACCATATATTTT. Amino acid sequence: CASSEAGQGKGTIYF.

The CDR3 sequence is CASSLAGTVYGYTF. As DNA, the CDR3 is TGTGCCAGCAGTTTAGCCGGGACTGTCTATGGCTACACCTTC. This rearrangement joins TRBV28 to TRBJ1-2, with D perhaps TRBD1 (5 bases). Germline V lookup: CDR1 MDHEN, CDR2 SYDVKM. The CDR3 extends over 14 amino acids. With 2 bases removed from V and 4 bases from J, the gap between germline ends came to 11 bases.

This chain uses TRBV7-9 with TRBJ2-1; 8 bases map to TRBD2. The CDR3 length is 15 residues. Germline V gene data show CDR1 as SEHNR and CDR2 as FQNEAQ (reference sequence). The ends lost 3 bases at V and 2 bases at J; junction bases unmatched: 3. This CDR3 reads CASSLDSGTYNEQFF. For the CDR3, the DNA is TGTGCCAGCAGCTTGGATAGCGGGACCTACAATGAGCAGTTCTTC.

V is TRBV19 and J is TRBJ2-2; D is perhaps TRBD2 (5 bases). The V end was cut by 7 bases, the J end by 5 bases, with 8 bases between. The CDR3 spans 12 residues. The germline V gene encodes CDR1 LNHDA and CDR2 SQIVND (reference sequence). CDR3 in amino acids: CASNRGTGELFF. Here the CDR3 DNA reads TGTGCCAGTAATCGAGGGACCGGGGAGCTGTTTTTT.

The V and J genes are TRBV7-2 and TRBJ1-1; D gene ambiguous. Germline loops: CDR1 SGHTA, CDR2 FQGNSA. CDR3 size: 14 residues. The V end was cut by 1 base, the J end by 4 bases, with 10 bases between. The CDR3 reads CASSLVGVGTEAFF. In DNA form, the CDR3 reads TGTGCCAGCAGCTTAGTGGGAGTTGGCACTGAAGCTTTCTTT.

The chain uses TRBV20-1 and TRBJ2-5, with D possibly being TRBD1 (6 bases). The germline V and J ends were trimmed by 7 bases and 5 bases, with 11 bases remaining between them. Germline CDR1 reads DFQATT; CDR2 reads SNEGSKA (reference sequence). The CDR3 sequence is 11 residues long. CDR3 sequence reads: CSEGQGETQYF. The CDR3 DNA is TGCAGTGAGGGCCAGGGGGAGACCCAGTACTTC.

This chain links TRBV10-3 with TRBJ2-2; 8 bases match TRBD2. Germline CDR1 reads ENHRY; CDR2 reads SYGVKD. This CDR3 is 15 amino acids long. V shed 3 bases and J 6 bases; nucleotides not matched to a gene: 6. The chain's CDR3 is CAISDSGGAPGELFF. The CDR3 DNA sequence: TGTGCCATCAGTGACTCGGGAGGGGCCCCCGGGGAGCTGTTTTTT.

The chain has TRBV19 and TRBJ1-5; the D gene is possibly TRBD1 (6 bases). V was clipped by 6 bases and J by 5 bases, with 11 bases between them. CDR3 size: 13 residues. Germline V gives CDR1 LNHDA, CDR2 SQIVND (reference sequence). The CDR3 reads CASSTGRDQPQHF. The CDR3 DNA follows: TGTGCCAGTAGCACAGGGAGGGATCAGCCCCAGCATTTT.

This chain connects TRBV27 to TRBJ2-3; 10 nucleotides match TRBD2. The length of the CDR3 is 18 residues. Germline trimming cut 3 bases from V and 2 bases from J; bases unmatched to any gene: 11. From germline, CDR1 is MNHEY and CDR2 SMNVEV (reference sequence). CDR3 in amino acids: CASSLWLAGVSNTDTQYF. CDR3 sequence (DNA): TGTGCCAGCAGTTTGTGGCTAGCGGGAGTGTCTAACACAGATACGCAGTATTTT.